The source of this T cell receptor beta chain is a study of response to subunit inactivated influenza vaccine. Findings and limits, study-wide: Researchers suggested that each seasonal influenza vaccination recruits few new T cells.

This clonotype was seen ten or more times. The antigen is unknown. CDR3 length equals 13 residues. V was cut by 4 bases and J by 1 base, with 6 bases left in between. Germline CDR1 and CDR2: SGHTA and FQGNSA. TCRdb re-derived calls from the RT-PCR reads in MiXCR, one entry per CDR3 protein. The sample holds 450,000 to 700,000 distinct CDR3 sequences, 14% seen once. This clonotype was obtained from a man between 50 and 59 years old who received an inactivated influenza vaccine. The sequences come from PBMCs from blood, collected about 11 days after vaccination. The chain is built from TRBV7-2 and TRBJ2-3; D possibly uses TRBD1 or TRBD2 (5 bases each). For the CDR3, the DNA is TGTGCCAGCAGCTCGGGACGCACAGATACGCAGTATTTT. The encoded protein is CASSSGRTDTQYF.